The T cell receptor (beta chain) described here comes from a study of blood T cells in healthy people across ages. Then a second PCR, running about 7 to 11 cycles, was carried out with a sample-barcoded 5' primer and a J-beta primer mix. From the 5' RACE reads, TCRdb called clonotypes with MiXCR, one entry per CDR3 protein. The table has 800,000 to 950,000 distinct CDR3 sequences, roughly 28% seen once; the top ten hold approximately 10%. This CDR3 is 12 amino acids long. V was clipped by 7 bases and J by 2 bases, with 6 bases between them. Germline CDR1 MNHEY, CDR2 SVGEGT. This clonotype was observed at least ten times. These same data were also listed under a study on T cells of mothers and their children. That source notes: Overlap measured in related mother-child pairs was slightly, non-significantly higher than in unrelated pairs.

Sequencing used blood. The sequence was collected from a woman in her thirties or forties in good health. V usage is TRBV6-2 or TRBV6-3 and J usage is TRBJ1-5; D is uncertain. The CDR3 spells CASTSGNQPQHF. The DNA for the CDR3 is TGTGCCAGCACCTCGGGCAATCAGCCCCAGCATTTT.